This TCR beta chain came from a study of sequential checkpoint blockade in melanoma. Study summary: Patients were randomized 1:1 to nivolumab-then-ipilimumab or ipilimumab-then-nivolumab first-line.

Treatment denoted: randomized to nivolumab then ipilimumab (arm A) or the reverse (arm B). No patient had prior DNA-damaging chemotherapy. Sorted cells were live CD3+CD8+, lacking CD19 and CD56, from PBMCs. The ends lost 5 bases at V and 2 bases at J; junction bases unmatched: 6. The CDR3 has 14 residues. Germline values: CDR1 SGHRS, CDR2 YFSETQ. Using immunoSEQ multiplex PCR, the repertoire was profiled, and TCRdb retains in-frame clones only, with some absent. The data contain tens of thousands of clones, just under 85% of them singletons. This specimen was CD8+ T cells sorted from blood (inferred from file names), taken from a patient given nivolumab and ipilimumab in sequence. The sequence was obtained from a human donor with melanoma. V gene TRBV5-1 combines with J gene TRBJ2-7; 8 bases are a match to TRBD1. CDR3 DNA: TGCGCCAGCAGGGGACAGGAGAATACCTACGAGCAGTACTTC. This translates into CASRGQENTYEQYF. The full variable domain, rest sourced from reference TRBV5-1 and TRBJ2-7, is KAGVTQTPRYLIKTRGQQVTLSCSPISGHRSVSWYQQTPGQGLQFLFEYFSETQRNKGNFPGRFSGRQFSNSRSEMNVSTLELGDSALYLCASRGQENTYEQYFGPGTRLTVT.